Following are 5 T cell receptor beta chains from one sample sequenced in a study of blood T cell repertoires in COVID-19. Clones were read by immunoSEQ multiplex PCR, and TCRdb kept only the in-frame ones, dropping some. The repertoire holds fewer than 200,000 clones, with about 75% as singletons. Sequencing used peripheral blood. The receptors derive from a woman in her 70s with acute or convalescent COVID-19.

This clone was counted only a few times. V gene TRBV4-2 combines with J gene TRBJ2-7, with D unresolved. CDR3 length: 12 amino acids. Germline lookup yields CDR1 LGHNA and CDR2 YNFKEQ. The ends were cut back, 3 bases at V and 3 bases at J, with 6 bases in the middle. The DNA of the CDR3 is TGTGCCAGCAGCCAGAACAGCTACGAGCAGTACTTC. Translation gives CASSQNSYEQYF.

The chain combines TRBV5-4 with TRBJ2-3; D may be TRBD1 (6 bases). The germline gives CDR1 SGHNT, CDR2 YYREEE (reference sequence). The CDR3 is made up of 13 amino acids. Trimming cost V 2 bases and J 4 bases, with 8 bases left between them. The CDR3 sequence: CASSLTGPDTQYF. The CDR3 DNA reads TGTGCCAGCAGCTTAACAGGGCCAGATACGCAGTATTTT.

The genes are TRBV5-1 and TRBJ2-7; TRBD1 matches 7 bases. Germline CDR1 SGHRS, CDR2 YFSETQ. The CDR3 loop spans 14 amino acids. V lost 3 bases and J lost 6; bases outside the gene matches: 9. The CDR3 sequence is CASSSGQTGREQYF. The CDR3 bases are TGCGCCAGCAGCTCCGGACAGACAGGGCGCGAGCAGTACTTC. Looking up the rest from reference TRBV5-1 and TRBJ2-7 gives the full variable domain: KAGVTQTPRYLIKTRGQQVTLSCSPISGHRSVSWYQQTPGQGLQFLFEYFSETQRNKGNFPGRFSGRQFSNSRSEMNVSTLELGDSALYLCASSSGQTGREQYFGPGTRLTVT.

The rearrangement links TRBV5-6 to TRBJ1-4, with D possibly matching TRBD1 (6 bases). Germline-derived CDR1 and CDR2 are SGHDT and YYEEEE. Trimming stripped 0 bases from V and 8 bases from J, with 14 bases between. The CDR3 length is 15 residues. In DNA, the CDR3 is TGTGCCAGCAGCTTGGGGACAGCCGATGGGGAAAAACTGTTTTTT. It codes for CASSLGTADGEKLFF.

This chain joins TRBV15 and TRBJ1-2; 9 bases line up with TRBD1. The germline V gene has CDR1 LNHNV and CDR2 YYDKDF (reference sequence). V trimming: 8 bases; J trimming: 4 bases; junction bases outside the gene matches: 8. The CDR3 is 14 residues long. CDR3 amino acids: CATRVGDRAYGYTF. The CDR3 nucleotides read TGTGCCACCCGAGTCGGGGACAGGGCCTATGGCTACACCTTC.